This TCR beta chain stems from a study of patients and donors after allogeneic stem cell transplantation. The CDR3 loop spans 14 amino acids. Germline CDR1 reads LGHNA; CDR2 reads YSLEER. V shed 6 bases, J shed 4 bases, and the junction held 7 bases outside the gene matches. MiXCR was run by TCRdb on the RT-PCR reads, yielding one entry per CDR3 protein. The sample has some 960,000 distinct CDR3 sequences, 15% to 20% seen once. The sample comprised blood, either unsorted or a sorted T cell fraction (not recorded which). The TCR originated in a human donor who was either an allogeneic HSCT recipient or a stem cell or donor lymphocyte infusion donor (not recorded which). It is not recorded whose cells these are; they may come from a transplant donor. V gene TRBV4-3 combines with J gene TRBJ1-2; TRBD1 matches 8 bases. The chain's CDR3 is CASRPDRGGYGYTF. DNA for the CDR3: TGCGCCAGCAGACCCGACAGGGGTGGCTATGGCTACACCTTC.